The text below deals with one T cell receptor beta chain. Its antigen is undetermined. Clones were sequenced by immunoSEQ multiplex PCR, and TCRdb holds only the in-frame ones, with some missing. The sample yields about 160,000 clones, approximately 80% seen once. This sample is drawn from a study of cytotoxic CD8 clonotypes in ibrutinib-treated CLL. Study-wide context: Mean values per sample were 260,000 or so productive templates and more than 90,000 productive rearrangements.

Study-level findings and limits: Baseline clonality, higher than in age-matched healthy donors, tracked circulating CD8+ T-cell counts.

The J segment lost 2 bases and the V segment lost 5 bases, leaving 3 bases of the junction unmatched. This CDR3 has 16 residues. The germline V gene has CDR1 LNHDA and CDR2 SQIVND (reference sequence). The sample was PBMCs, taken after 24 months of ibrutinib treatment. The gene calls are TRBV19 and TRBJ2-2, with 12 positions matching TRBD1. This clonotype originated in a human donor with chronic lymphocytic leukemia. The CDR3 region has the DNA TGTGCCAGTAGTCCGGGACAGGGGGCCAACACCGGGGAGCTGTTTTTT. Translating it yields CASSPGQGANTGELFF.